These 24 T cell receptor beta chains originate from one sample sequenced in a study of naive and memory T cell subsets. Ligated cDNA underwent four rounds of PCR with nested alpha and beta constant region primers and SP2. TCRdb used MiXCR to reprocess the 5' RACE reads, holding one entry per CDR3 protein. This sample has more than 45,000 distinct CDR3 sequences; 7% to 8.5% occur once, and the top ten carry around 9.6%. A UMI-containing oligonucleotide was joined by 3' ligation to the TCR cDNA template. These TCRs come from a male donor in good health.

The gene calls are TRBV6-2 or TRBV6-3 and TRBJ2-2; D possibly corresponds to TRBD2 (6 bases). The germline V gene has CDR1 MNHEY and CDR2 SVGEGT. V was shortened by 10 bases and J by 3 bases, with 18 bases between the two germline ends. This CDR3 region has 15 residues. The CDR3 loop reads CATRLGLGDTGELFF. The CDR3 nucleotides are TGTGCCACCAGACTAGGGCTCGGTGACACCGGGGAGCTGTTTTTT.

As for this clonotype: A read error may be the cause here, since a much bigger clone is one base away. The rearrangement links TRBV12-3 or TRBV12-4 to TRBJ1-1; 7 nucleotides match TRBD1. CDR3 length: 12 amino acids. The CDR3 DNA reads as TGTGTCAGCAGCGCTGGGACAGTCGAAGCTTTCTTT. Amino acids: CVSSAGTVEAFF.

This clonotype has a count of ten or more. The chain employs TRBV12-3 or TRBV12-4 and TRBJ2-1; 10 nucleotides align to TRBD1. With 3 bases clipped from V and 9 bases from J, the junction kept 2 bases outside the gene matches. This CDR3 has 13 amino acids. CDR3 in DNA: TGTGCCAGCAGTTTGACAGGGGGCATTGAGCAGTTCTTC. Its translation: CASSLTGGIEQFF.

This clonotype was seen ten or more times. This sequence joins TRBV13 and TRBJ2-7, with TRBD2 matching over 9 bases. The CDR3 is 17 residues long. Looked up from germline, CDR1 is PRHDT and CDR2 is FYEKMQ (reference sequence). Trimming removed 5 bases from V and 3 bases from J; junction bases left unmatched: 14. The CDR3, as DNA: TGTGCCAGCAGCCTCACGGGACTAGCTATTACTCGCTACGAGCAGTACTTC. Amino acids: CASSLTGLAITRYEQYF.

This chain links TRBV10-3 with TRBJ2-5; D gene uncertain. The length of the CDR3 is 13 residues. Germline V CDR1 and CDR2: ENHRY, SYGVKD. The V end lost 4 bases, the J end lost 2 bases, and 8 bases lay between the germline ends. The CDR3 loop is CAISVVPQETQYF. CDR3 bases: TGTGCCATCAGTGTAGTGCCACAAGAGACCCAGTACTTC.

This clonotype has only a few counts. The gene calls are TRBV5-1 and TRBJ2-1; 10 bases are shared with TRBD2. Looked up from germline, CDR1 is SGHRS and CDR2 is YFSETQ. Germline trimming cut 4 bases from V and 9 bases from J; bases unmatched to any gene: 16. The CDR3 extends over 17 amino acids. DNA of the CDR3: TGCGCCAGCAGCCACGAGCAAGCGGGAGGGCCAGCCGGTGAGCAGTTCTTC. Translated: CASSHEQAGGPAGEQFF.

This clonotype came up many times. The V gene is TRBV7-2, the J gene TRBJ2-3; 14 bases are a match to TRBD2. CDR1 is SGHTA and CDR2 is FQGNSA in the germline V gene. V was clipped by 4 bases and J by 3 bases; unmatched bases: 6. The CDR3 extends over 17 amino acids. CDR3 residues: CASSSTRTSGGTDTQYF. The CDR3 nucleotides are TGTGCCAGCAGCTCCACACGGACTAGCGGGGGGACAGATACGCAGTATTTT.

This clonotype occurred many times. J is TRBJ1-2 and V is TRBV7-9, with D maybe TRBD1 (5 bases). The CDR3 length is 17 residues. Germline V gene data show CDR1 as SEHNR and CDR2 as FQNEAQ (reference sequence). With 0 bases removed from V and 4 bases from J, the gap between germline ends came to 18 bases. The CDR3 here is CASSLAPGRDRSYGYTF. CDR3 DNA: TGTGCCAGCAGCTTAGCGCCCGGCAGGGACCGGAGCTATGGCTACACCTTC.

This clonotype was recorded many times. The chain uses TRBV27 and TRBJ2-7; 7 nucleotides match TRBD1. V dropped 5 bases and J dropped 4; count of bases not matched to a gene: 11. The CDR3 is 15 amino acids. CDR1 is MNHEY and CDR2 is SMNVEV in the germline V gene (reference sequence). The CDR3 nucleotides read TGTGCCAGCAGTCCAGCCGGGACAGAGTATTACGAGCAGTACTTC. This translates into CASSPAGTEYYEQYF.

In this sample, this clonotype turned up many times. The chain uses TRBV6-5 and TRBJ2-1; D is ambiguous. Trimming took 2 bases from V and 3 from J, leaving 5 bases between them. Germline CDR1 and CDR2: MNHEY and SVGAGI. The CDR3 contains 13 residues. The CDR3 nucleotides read TGTGCCAGCAGTTACAAGGGCTACAATGAGCAGTTCTTC. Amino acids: CASSYKGYNEQFF.

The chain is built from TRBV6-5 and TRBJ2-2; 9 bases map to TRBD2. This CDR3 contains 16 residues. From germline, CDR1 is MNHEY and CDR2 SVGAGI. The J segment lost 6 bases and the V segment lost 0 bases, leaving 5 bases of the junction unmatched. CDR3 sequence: CASSYSYGGRAGELFF. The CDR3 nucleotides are TGTGCCAGCAGTTACTCGTATGGCGGGAGGGCCGGGGAGCTGTTTTTT.

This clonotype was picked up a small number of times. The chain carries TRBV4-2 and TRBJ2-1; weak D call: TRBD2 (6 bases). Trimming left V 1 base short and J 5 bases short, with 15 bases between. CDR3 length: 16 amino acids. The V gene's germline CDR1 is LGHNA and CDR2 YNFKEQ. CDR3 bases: TGTGCCAGCAGCCAAGGCGGGATTTATGGGGACAATGAGCAGTTCTTC. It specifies CASSQGGIYGDNEQFF.

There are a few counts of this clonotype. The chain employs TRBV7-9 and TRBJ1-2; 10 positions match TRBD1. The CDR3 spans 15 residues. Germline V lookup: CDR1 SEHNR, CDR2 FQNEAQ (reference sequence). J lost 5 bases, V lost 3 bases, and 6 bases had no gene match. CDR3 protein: CASSFGDRGAYGYTF. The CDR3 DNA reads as TGTGCCAGCAGCTTCGGGGACAGGGGCGCTTATGGCTACACCTTC.

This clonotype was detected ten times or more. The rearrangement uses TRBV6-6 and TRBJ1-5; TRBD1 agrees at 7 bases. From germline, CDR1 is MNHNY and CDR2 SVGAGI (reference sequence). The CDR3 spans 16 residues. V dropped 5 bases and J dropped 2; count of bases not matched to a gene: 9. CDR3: CASSQGQVGGNQPQHF. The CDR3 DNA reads TGTGCCAGCAGTCAAGGACAGGTTGGGGGCAATCAGCCCCAGCATTTT.

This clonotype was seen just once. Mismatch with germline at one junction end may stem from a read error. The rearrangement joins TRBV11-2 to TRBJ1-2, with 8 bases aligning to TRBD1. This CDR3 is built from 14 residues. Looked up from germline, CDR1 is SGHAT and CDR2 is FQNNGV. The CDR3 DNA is TGTGCCAGCAGCTCGTCAGGGGGCGGCTATGGCTGCACCTTC. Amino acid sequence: CASSSSGGGYGCTF.

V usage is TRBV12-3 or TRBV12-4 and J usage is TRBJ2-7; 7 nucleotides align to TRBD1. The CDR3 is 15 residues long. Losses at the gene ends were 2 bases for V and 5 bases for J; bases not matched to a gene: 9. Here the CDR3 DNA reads TGTGCCAGCAGTTTAAGGGACAGCTCTCGCAACGAGCAGTACTTC. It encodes CASSLRDSSRNEQYF.

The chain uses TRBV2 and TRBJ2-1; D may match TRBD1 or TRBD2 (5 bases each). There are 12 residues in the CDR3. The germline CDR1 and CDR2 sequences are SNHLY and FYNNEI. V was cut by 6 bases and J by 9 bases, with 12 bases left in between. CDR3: CASSQVGGEQFF. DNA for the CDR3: TGTGCCAGCAGCCAGGTTGGGGGTGAGCAGTTCTTC.

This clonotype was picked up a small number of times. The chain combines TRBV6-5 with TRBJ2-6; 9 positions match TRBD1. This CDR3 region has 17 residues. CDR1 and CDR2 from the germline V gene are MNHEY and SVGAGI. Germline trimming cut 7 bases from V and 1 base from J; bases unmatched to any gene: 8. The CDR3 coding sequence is TGTGCCAGCACCCCGGACAGGGGAATTTCTGGGGCCAACGTCCTGACTTTC. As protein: CASTPDRGISGANVLTF.

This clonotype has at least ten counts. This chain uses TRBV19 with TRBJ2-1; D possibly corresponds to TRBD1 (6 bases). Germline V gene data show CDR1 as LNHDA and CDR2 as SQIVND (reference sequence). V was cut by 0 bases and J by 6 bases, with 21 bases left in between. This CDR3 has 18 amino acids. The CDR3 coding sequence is TGTGCCAGTAGTATAGATCGCCTAGGAATTGGGGGCGTCAATGAGCAGTTCTTC. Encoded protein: CASSIDRLGIGGVNEQFF.

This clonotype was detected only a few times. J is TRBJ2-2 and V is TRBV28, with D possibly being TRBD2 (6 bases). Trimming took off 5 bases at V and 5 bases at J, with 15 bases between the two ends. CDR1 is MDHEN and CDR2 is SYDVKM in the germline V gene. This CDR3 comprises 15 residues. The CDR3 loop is CASSPSWGRTGELFF. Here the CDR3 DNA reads TGTGCCAGCAGTCCGTCGTGGGGGAGGACCGGGGAGCTGTTTTTT.

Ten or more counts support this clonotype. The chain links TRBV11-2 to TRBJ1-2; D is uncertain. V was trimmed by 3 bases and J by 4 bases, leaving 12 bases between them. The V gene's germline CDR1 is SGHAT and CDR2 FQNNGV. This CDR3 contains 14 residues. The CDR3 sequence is CASSFEQRGYGYTF. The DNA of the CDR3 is TGTGCCAGCAGCTTCGAACAGCGGGGCTATGGCTACACCTTC.

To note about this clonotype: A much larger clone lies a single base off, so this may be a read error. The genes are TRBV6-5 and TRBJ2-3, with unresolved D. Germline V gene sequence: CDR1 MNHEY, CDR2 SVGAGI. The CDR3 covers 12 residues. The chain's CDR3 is CVSRPRPDTQYF. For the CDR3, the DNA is TGTGTCAGCCGCCCGCGCCCAGATACGCAGTATTTT.

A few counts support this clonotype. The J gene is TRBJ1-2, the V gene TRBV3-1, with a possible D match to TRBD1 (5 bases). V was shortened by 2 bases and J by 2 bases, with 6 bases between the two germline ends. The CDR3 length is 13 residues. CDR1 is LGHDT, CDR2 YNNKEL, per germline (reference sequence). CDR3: CASSQTGNYGYTF. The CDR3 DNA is TGTGCCAGCAGCCAAACAGGCAACTATGGCTACACCTTC. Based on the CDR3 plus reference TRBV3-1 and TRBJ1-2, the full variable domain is DTAVSQTPKYLVTQMGNDKSIKCEQNLGHDTMYWYKQDSKKFLKIMFSYNNKELIINETVPNRFSPKSPDKAHLNLHINSLELGDSAVYFCASSQTGNYGYTFGSGTRLTVV.

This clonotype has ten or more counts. CDR3 amino acids: CASSYGGAHSGYTF. The CDR3 nucleotides are TGTGCCAGCAGTTATGGTGGGGCCCATAGTGGCTACACCTTC. This chain connects TRBV6-2 or TRBV6-3 to TRBJ1-2; D may be TRBD1 (5 bases). Per germline, CDR1 MNHEY and CDR2 SVGEGT. Trimming cost V 3 bases and J 7 bases, with 15 bases left between them. The CDR3 is made up of 14 amino acids.